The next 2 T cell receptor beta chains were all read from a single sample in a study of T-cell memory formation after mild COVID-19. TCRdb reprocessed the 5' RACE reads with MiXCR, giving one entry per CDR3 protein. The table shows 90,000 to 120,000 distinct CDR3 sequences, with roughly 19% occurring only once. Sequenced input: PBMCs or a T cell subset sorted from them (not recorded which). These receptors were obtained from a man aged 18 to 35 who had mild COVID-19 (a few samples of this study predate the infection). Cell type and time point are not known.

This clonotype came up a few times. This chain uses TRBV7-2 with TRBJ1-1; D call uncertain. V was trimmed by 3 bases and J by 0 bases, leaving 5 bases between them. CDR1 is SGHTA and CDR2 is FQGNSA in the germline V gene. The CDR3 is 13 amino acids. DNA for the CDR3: TGTGCCAGCAGCTTTAGTATGAACACTGAAGCTTTCTTT. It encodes CASSFSMNTEAFF.

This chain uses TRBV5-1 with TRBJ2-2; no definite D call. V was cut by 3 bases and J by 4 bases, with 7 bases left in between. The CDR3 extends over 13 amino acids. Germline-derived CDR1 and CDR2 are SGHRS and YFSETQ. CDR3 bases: TGCGCCAGCAGCTCTAGTGTCACCGGGGAGCTGTTTTTT. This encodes CASSSSVTGELFF.